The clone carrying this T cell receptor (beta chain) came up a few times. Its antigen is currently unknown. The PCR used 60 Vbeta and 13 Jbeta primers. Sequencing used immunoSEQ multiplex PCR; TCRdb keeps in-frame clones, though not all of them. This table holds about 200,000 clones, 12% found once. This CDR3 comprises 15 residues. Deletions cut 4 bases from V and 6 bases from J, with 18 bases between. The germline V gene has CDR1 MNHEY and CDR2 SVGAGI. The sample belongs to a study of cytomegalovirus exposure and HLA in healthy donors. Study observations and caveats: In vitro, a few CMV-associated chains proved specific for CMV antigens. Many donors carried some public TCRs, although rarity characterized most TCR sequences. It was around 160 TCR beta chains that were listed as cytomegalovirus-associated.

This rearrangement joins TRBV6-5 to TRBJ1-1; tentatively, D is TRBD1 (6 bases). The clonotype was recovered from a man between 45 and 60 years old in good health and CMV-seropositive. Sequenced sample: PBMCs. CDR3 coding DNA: TGTGCCAGCAGTTTGGAGACAGGCGCTAGGTCTGAAGCTTTCTTT. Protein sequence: CASSLETGARSEAFF.